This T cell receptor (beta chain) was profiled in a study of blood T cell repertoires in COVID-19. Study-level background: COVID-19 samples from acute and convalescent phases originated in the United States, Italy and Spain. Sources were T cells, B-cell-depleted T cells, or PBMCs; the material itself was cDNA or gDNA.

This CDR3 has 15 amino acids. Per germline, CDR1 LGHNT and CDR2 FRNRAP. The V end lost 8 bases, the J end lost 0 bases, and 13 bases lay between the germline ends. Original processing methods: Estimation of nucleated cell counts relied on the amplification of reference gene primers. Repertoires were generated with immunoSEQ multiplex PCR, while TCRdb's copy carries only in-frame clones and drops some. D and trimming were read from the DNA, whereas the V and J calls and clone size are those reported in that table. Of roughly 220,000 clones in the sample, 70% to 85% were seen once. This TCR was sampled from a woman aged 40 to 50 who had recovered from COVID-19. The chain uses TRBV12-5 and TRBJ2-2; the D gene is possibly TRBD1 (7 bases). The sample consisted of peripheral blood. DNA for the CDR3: TGTGCTAGTAAACCAGGGGGGACGAACACCGGGGAGCTGTTTTTT. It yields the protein CASKPGGTNTGELFF.